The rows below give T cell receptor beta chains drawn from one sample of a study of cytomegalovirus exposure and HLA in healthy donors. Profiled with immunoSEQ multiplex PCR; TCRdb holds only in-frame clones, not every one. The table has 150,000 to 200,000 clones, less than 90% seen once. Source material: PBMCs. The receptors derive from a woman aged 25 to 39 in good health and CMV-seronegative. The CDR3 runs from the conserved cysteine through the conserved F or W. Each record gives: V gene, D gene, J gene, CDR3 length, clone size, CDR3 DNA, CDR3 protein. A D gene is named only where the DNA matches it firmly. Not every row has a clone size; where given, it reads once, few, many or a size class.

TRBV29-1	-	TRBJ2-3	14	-	TGCAGCGTTACTCTAGGGCAGGGTACAGATACGCAGTATTTT	CSVTLGQGTDTQYF
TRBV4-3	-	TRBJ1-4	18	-	TGCGCCAGCAGCCAAGATCGTAAGGTGGGGGAGTCAAGTGAAAAACTGTTTTTT	CASSQDRKVGESSEKLFF
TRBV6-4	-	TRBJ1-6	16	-	TGTGCCAGCAGCCGGGAGGCCGGTAGCTCCAATTCACCCCTCCACTTT	CASSREAGSSNSPLHF
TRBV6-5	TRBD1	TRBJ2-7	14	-	TGTGCCAGCAGTTCACAGGGGATCTCCTACGAGCAGTACTTC	CASSSQGISYEQYF
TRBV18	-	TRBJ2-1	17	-	TGTGCCAGCTCACCATCCGGGACCCCACAACCTTACAATGAGCAGTTCTTC	CASSPSGTPQPYNEQFF
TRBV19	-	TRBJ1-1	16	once	TGTGCCAGTAGTCCTTGGTACAGGGTCGCGAACACTGAAGCTTTCTTT	CASSPWYRVANTEAFF
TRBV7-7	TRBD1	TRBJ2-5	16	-	TGTGCTAGCAGCTTAAGTAGTAAGACAGGGAAAGAGACCCAGTACTTC	CASSLSSKTGKETQYF
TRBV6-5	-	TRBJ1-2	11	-	TGTGCCAGCAGCTCCAACTATGGCTACACCTTC	CASSSNYGYTF
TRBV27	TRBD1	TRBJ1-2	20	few	TGTGCCAGCAGTTTAAATTCCCCGGACCAGGGGACAGGGTCCAACTATGGCTACACCTTC	CASSLNSPDQGTGSNYGYTF
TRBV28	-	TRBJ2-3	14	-	TGTGCCAGCACCCGCGTGGGGCTCCCAGATACGCAGTATTTT	CASTRVGLPDTQYF
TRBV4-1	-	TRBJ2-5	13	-	TGCGCCAGCAGCCCGAGCGGCTCTGAGACCCAGTACTTC	CASSPSGSETQYF
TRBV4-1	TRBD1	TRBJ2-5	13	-	TGCGCCAGCAGCCACGTGACAGGGGACGGGATGGACTTC	CASSHVTGDGMDF
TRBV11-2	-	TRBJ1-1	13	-	TGTGCCAGCAGCTTAGAAATTCGACAGGAAGCTTTCTTT	CASSLEIRQEAFF
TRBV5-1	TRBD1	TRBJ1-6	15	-	TGCGCCAGCAGCTATACAGGGGGCCGAGGGGATCCCCTCCACTTT	CASSYTGGRGDPLHF
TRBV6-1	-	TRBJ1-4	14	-	TGTGCCAGCAGGCAGCGGGCAACTAATGAAAAACTGTTTTTT	CASRQRATNEKLFF
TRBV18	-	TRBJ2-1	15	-	TGTGCCAGCTCACCAGGGGAATTAACCTACAATGAGCAGTTCTTC	CASSPGELTYNEQFF
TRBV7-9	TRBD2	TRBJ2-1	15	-	TGTGCCAGCAGCCAAGCCGGGACTAGCGTCAATGAGCAGTTCTTC	CASSQAGTSVNEQFF
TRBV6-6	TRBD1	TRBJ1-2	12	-	TGTGCCAGCAGACAGGGGGAGGTTGGCTACACCTTC	CASRQGEVGYTF
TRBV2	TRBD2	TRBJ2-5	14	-	TGTGCCAGCAGTGGACTAGCTTACCAAGAGACCCAGTACTTC	CASSGLAYQETQYF
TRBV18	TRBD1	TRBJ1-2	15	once	TGTGCCAGCTCACCGGGACAGGGTCCTAACTATGGCTACACCTTC	CASSPGQGPNYGYTF
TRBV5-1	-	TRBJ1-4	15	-	TGCGCCAGCAGCTCGGGGCGTTGGGGAGAAGAAAAACTGTTTTTT	CASSSGRWGEEKLFF
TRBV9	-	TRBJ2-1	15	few	TGTGCCAGCAGCGCATCAACGAGCTCCTACAATGAGCAGTTCTTC	CASSASTSSYNEQFF
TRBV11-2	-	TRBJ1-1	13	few	TGTGCCAGCAGCTTTATCTCCGACGCTGAAGCTTTCTTT	CASSFISDAEAFF
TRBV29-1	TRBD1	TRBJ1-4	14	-	TGCAGCGTTGGACAGGGCTCAACTAATGAAAAACTGTTTTTT	CSVGQGSTNEKLFF
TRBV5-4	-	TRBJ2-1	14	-	TGTGCCAGCAGCTTGAGGGCAGGGACCAATGAGCAGTTCTTC	CASSLRAGTNEQFF
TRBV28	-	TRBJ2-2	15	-	TGTGCCAGCAGTTTTCTACTGCGAGGCACCGGGGAGCTGTTTTTT	CASSFLLRGTGELFF